These 8 T cell receptor beta chains came from one sample sequenced in a study of cytomegalovirus exposure and HLA in healthy donors. Use of 60 Vbeta and 13 Jbeta primers characterized the PCR. The assay was immunoSEQ multiplex PCR, and TCRdb's table has in-frame clones only and misses some. The sample yields under 150,000 clones, over 65% seen once. Sequencing was carried out using PBMCs. These receptors all stem from a male donor in good health and CMV-seronegative.

The J gene is TRBJ1-4, the V gene TRBV6-6; 7 positions match TRBD1. V lost 6 bases to trimming and J lost 3 bases; unmatched junction nucleotides: 4. CDR3 length equals 14 residues. Germline CDR1 reads MNHNY; CDR2 reads SVGAGI (reference sequence). Here the CDR3 reads CASSPGTANEKLFF. CDR3 nucleotide sequence: TGTGCCAGCAGCCCCGGGACAGCTAATGAAAAACTGTTTTTT.

This rearrangement joins TRBV4-2 to TRBJ2-5; D unclear. Germline loops: CDR1 LGHNA, CDR2 YNFKEQ. V gave up 4 bases and J gave up 4 bases, with 16 bases separating them. The CDR3 is 15 amino acids. Here the CDR3 reads CASSPKSDSGETQYF. The CDR3 DNA is TGTGCCAGCAGCCCAAAGAGCGATTCGGGAGAGACCCAGTACTTC.

V is TRBV5-1 and J is TRBJ2-5, with 7 nucleotides matching TRBD2. The trim removed 4 bases at V and 3 bases at J, leaving 3 bases unmatched. Germline lookup yields CDR1 SGHRS and CDR2 YFSETQ. This CDR3 has 13 residues. CDR3 sequence (DNA): TGCGCCAGCAGCCTGGGGGGGGAAGAGACCCAGTACTTC. Translating it yields CASSLGGEETQYF.

The V and J genes are TRBV29-1 and TRBJ1-3; D remains ambiguous. With 4 bases removed from V and 4 bases from J, the gap between germline ends came to 11 bases. CDR1 and CDR2 (germline): SQVTM, ANQGSEA. This CDR3 contains 13 residues. The CDR3 DNA is TGCAGCGTTGCACGGGGTTCCGGAAACACCATATATTTT. It encodes CSVARGSGNTIYF.

The gene calls are TRBV5-1 and TRBJ1-3; D gene ambiguous. V was clipped by 0 bases and J by 2 bases, with 21 bases between them. The V gene's germline CDR1 is SGHRS and CDR2 YFSETQ. The CDR3 length is 19 residues. The CDR3 spells CASSLVANLRRETGNTIYF. In DNA, the CDR3 is TGCGCCAGCAGCTTGGTGGCCAACTTAAGGAGAGAAACTGGAAACACCATATATTTT.

The chain has TRBV10-3 and TRBJ1-1; D possibly corresponds to TRBD1 (6 bases). Trimming removed 10 bases from V and 1 base from J, with 13 bases in between. The germline CDR1 and CDR2 sequences are ENHRY and SYGVKD. The CDR3 totals 13 residues. The CDR3: CATARDTNTEAFF. In DNA, the CDR3 is TGTGCCACAGCTCGGGACACGAACACTGAAGCTTTCTTT.

The chain links TRBV30 to TRBJ2-5; no firm D call. Trimming shortened V by 3 bases and J by 2 bases, and 7 bases separated the two germline ends. Germline V CDR1 and CDR2: GTSNPN, SVGIG (reference sequence). The CDR3 sequence is 12 residues long. The DNA for the CDR3 is TGTGCCTGGAGCTCCTATCAAGAGACCCAGTACTTC. Its protein product is CAWSSYQETQYF. Full variable domain (rest looked up from reference TRBV30 and TRBJ2-5): SQTIHQWPATLVQPVGSPLSLECTVEGTSNPNLYWYRQAAGRGLQLLFYSVGIGQISSEVPQNLSASRPQDRQFILSSKKLLLSDSGFYLCAWSSYQETQYFGPGTRLLVL.

The chain uses TRBV5-1 and TRBJ2-1; TRBD1 matches at 9 bases. V lost 6 bases to trimming and J lost 7 bases; unmatched junction nucleotides: 20. From germline, CDR1 is SGHRS and CDR2 YFSETQ. The CDR3 consists of 18 residues. For the CDR3, the DNA is TGCGCCAGCACGGGGGGACAGGGTGTTTCCAGGGGGGGAAATGAGCAGTTCTTC. Translating gives CASTGGQGVSRGGNEQFF.